This record looks at one T cell receptor beta chain sequence and its context. Sequencing was performed with immunoSEQ multiplex PCR; in TCRdb, only in-frame clones are kept and a portion is missing. This sample yields roughly 150,000 clones, of which over 70% are seen a single time; about a tenth belongs to the top ten. The data were taken from a study of T cell responses to AZD1222 COVID-19 vaccine. The source material was peripheral blood, sampled 28 days after the second AZD1222 dose. This clonotype was obtained from an adult who received the AZD1222 COVID-19 vaccine.

DNA for the CDR3: TGTGCCAGCAGCCAAAGGGGCACTAATGAAAAACTGTTTTTT. Protein sequence: CASSQRGTNEKLFF. The chain is built from TRBV3-1 (or the pseudogene TRBV3-2) and TRBJ1-4; D is perhaps TRBD1 (5 bases). The CDR3 length is 14 residues. CDR1 and CDR2 from the germline V gene are LGHDT and YNNKEL (reference sequence). Trimming took off 2 bases at V and 2 bases at J, with 6 bases between the two ends.